The following is a T cell receptor (beta chain) sequence with its context. The antigen this receptor binds is unknown. No per-base quality is available; no much larger clone lies one base away. Library preparation used the immunoSEQ multiplex PCR assay. TCRdb mirrors the immuneACCESS table, restricted to in-frame sequences. Some clones are absent from its copies; in checked studies, under half trace to an unresolved V gene, and the reason for the others is unknown. Recorded for this sample are 66,000 or so clones; just under 90% of them occurred a single time. The ten largest clones take up almost 0.9% of the sample. The data were taken from a study of T cell changes during pregnancy in multiple sclerosis (dated by TCRdb to 2018 to 2020). In terms of the full investigation: Changes in the T cell repertoire over the course of pregnancy were examined in this study in women with multiple sclerosis.

Sequences SGHRS (CDR1) and YFSETQ (CDR2) are obtained from the germline V gene. V is reduced by 5 bases and J by 2 bases, leaving a spacing of 10 bases between them. The CDR3 sequence holds 13 residues, the cysteine and phenylalanine included. Only CDR3 DNA is held: 39 bases, read in frame from base 1. The chain uses TRBV5-1 and TRBJ2-5, with no D gene named confidently. The sequencing here drew on peripheral blood, taken in the first trimester of pregnancy. The receptor was isolated from a female donor in good health, enrolled as a control in a pregnancy study. The nucleotides read TGCGCCAGCAGTTACGGGTATCAAGAGACCCAGTACTTC. This yields the protein CASSYGYQETQYF.